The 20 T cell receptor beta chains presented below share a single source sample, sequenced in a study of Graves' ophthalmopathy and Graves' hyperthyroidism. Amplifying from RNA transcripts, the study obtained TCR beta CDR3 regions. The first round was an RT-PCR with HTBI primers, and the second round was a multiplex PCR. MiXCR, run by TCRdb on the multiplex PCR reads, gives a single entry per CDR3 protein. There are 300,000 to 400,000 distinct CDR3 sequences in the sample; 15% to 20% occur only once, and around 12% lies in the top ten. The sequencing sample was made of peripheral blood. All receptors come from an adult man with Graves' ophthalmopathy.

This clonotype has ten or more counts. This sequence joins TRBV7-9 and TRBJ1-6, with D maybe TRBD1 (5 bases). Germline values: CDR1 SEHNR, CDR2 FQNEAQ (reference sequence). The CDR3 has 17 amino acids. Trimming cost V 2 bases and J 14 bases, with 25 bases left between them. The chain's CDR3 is CASSLWFGAALVGALHF. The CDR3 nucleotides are TGTGCCAGCAGCTTATGGTTCGGAGCGGCCCTTGTGGGGGCCCTCCACTTT.

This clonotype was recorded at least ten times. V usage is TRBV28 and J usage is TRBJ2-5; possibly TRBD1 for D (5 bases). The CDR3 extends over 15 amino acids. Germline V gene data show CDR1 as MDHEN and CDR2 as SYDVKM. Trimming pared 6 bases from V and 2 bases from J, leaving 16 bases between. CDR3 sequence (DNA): TGTGCCAGCAGCCTATTGACAGAATTACAAGAGACCCAGTACTTC. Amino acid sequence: CASSLLTELQETQYF.

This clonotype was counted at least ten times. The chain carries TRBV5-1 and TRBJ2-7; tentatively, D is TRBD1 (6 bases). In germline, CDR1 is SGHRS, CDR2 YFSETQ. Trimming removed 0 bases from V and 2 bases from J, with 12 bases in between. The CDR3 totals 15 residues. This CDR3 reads CASSLGQGTTYEQYF. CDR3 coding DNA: TGCGCCAGCAGCTTGGGTCAGGGGACAACCTACGAGCAGTACTTC.

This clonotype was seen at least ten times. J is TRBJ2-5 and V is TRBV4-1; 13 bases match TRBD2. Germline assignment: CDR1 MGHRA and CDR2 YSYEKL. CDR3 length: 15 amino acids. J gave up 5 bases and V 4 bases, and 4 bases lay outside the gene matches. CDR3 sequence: CASSLLAGGVETQYF. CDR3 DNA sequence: TGCGCCAGCAGCCTACTAGCGGGGGGGGTGGAGACCCAGTACTTC.

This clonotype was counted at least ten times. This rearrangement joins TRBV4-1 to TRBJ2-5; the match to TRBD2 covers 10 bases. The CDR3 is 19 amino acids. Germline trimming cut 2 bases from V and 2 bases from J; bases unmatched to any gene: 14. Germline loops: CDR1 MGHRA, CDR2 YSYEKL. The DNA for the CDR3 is TGCGCCAGCAGCCAAACCCTCCGAGCGGGGGGGCCGAGGCAAGAGACCCAGTACTTC. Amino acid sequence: CASSQTLRAGGPRQETQYF.

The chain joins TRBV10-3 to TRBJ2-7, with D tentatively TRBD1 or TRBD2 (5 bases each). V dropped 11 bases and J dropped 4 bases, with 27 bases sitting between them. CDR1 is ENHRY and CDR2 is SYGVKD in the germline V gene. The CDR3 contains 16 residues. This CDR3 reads CAATRDVGALSYEQYF. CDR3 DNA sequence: TGTGCCGCCACACGGGACGTTGGCGCATTATCTTACGAGCAGTACTTC.

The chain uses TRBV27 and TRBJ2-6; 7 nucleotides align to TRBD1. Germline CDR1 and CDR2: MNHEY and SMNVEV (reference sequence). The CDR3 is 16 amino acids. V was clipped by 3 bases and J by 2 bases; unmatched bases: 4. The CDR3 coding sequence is TGTGCCAGCAGTTTGTCTAGGGGGCCTGGGGCCAACGTCCTGACTTTC. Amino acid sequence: CASSLSRGPGANVLTF. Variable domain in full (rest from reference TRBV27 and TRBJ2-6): EAQVTQNPRYLITVTGKKLTVTCSQNMNHEYMSWYRQDPGLGLRQIYYSMNVEVTDKGDVPEGYKVSRKEKRNFPLILESPSPNQTSLYFCASSLSRGPGANVLTFGAGSRLTVL.

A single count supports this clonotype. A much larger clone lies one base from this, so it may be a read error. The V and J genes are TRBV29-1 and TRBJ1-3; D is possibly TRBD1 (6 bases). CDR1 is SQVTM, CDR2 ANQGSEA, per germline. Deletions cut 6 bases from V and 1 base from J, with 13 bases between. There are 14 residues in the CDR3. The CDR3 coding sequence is TGCAGCGTCGACGGGACATGGTCTGGAAACACCATATATTTT. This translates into CSVDGTWSGNTIYF.

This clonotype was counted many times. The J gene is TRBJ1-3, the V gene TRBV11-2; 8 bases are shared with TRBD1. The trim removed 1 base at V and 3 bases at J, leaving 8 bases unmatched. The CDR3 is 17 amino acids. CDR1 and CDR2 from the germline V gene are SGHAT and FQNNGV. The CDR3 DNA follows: TGTGCCAGCAGCTTAGGGGGGGCCAGGGGGCTTGGAAACACCATATATTTT. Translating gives CASSLGGARGLGNTIYF.

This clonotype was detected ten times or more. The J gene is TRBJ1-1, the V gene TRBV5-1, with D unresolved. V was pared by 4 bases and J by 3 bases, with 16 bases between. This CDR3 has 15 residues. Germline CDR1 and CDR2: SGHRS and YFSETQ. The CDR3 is CASSPGPGLDTEAFF. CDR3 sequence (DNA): TGCGCCAGCAGCCCCGGACCGGGGTTGGACACTGAAGCTTTCTTT.

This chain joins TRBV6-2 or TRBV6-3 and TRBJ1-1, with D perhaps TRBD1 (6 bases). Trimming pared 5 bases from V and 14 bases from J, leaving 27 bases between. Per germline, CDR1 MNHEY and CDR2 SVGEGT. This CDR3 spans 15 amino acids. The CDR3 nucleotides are TGTGCCAGCAGTCCCCCTAGCGGGGGGGCTTACGAGCGGTTCTTT. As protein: CASSPPSGGAYERFF.

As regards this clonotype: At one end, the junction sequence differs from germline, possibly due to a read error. CDR3 DNA sequence: TGCAGTGCTAGACCCATGGGGGGAGACTCCTATAATTTACCCCTCCACTTT. Residues: CSARPMGGDSYNLPLHF. This chain links TRBV20-1 with TRBJ1-6; D is perhaps TRBD1 (5 bases). CDR1 is DFQATT and CDR2 is SNEGSKA in the germline V gene (reference sequence). The CDR3 consists of 17 residues.

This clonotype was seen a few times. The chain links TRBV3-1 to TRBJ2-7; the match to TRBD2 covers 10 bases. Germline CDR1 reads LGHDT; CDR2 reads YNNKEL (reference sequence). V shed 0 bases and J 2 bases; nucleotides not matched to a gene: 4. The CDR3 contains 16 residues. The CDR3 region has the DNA TGTGCCAGCAGCCAAGAGGGGCTAGCGGGAGCCTACGAGCAGTACTTC. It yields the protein CASSQEGLAGAYEQYF.

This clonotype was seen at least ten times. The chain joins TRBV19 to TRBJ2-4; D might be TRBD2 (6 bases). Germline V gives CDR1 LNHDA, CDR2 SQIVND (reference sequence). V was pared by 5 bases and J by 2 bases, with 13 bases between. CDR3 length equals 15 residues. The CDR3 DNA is TGTGCCAGTAGTCTACGACTAGTGTCCAAAAACATTCAGTACTTC. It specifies CASSLRLVSKNIQYF.

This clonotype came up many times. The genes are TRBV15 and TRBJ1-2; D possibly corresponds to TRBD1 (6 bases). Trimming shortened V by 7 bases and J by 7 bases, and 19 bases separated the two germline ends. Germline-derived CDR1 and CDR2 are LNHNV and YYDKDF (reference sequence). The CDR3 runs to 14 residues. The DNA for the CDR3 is TGTGCCACCAAGGGGGGCGGACGGTGGTCTGGCTACACCTTC. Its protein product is CATKGGGRWSGYTF.

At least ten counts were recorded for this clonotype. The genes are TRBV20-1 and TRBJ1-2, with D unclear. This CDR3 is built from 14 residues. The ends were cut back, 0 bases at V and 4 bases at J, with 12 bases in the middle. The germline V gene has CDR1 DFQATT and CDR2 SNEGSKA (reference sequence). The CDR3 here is CSARDLSGPYGYTF. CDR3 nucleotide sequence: TGCAGTGCTAGAGATTTGTCCGGGCCCTATGGCTACACCTTC.

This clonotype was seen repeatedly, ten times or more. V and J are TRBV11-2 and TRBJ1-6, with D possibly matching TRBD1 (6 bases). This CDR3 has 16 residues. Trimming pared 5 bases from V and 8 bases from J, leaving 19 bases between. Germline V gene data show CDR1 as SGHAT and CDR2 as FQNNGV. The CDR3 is CASSRRGGAADSPLHF. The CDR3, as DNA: TGTGCCAGCAGCCGACGGGGGGGCGCCGCGGATTCACCCCTCCACTTT.

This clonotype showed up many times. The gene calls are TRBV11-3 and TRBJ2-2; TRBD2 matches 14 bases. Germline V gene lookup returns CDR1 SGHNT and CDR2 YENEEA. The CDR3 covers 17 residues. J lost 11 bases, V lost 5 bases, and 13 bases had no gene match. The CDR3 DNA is TGTGCCAGCAGCCCTAGGGGGACTAGCGGGGGCCTGGGTGAGCTGTTTTTT. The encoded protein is CASSPRGTSGGLGELFF.

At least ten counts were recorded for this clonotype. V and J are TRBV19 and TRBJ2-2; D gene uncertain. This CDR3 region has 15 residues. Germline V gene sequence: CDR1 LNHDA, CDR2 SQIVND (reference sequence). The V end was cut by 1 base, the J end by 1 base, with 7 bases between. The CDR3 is CASSIVSLNTGELFF. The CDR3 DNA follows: TGTGCCAGTAGTATAGTCAGCCTGAACACCGGGGAGCTGTTTTTT. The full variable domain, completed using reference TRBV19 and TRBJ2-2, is DGGITQSPKYLFRKEGQNVTLSCEQNLNHDAMYWYRQDPGQGLRLIYYSQIVNDFQKGDIAEGYSVSREKKESFPLTVTSAQKNPTAFYLCASSIVSLNTGELFFGEGSRLTVL.

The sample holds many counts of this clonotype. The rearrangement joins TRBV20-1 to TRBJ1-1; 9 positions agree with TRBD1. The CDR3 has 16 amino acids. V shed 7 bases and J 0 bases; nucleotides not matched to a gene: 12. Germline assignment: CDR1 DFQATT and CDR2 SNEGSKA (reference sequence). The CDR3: CSVPADRGLLNTEAFF. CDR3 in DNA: TGCAGTGTACCGGCGGACAGGGGCCTACTGAACACTGAAGCTTTCTTT.